One sample yielded the 23 T cell receptor beta chains listed below, sequenced in a study of shared clonotypes between healthy human individuals. Terminally differentiated effector memory CD45RA+ cells were left out of the naive CD8 fraction, which was CD45RO-negative and positively selected for CCR7. Sequencing used immunoSEQ multiplex PCR; TCRdb keeps in-frame clones, though not all of them. The data hold some 740,000 clones, with 80% to 95% observed a single time. The sample comprised naive CD8+ T cells sorted from blood. The receptor source for this set is a man aged 30 to 45 in good health.

This clone occurred once. This chain connects TRBV28 to TRBJ2-7; 7 bases are shared with TRBD2. Germline V CDR1 and CDR2: MDHEN, SYDVKM. V lost 5 bases and J lost 2; bases outside the gene matches: 18. The CDR3 totals 18 residues. In DNA form, the CDR3 reads TGTGCCAGCAGTCCGTCTGGGACTAATAATCCGCCTCCCTACGAGCAGTACTTC. Amino acid sequence: CASSPSGTNNPPPYEQYF.

The chain has TRBV27 and TRBJ2-2; the D is unclear. From germline, CDR1 is MNHEY and CDR2 SMNVEV (reference sequence). This CDR3 region has 13 residues. Trimming shortened V by 6 bases and J by 0 bases, and 5 bases separated the two germline ends. CDR3 amino acids: CASRTANTGELFF. The CDR3 DNA is TGTGCCAGCAGGACCGCGAACACCGGGGAGCTGTTTTTT.

This CDR3 is CASSERGQGGNNEQFF. For the CDR3, the DNA is TGTGCCAGCAGCGAAAGGGGACAGGGAGGTAACAATGAGCAGTTCTTC. The chain uses TRBV5-4 and TRBJ2-1, with TRBD1 matching over 9 bases. Germline V gene lookup returns CDR1 SGHNT and CDR2 YYREEE (reference sequence). This CDR3 region has 16 residues. V dropped 4 bases and J dropped 5; count of bases not matched to a gene: 10.

The chain recombines TRBV7-9 with TRBJ2-7; 12 nucleotides line up with TRBD2. V was clipped by 6 bases and J by 3 bases; unmatched bases: 6. In germline, CDR1 is SEHNR, CDR2 FQNEAQ (reference sequence). The CDR3 runs 15 residues. The DNA of the CDR3 is TGTGCCAGCAGGTCAGGACTAGCGGGATTCTACGAGCAGTACTTC. This codes for CASRSGLAGFYEQYF.

The rearrangement links TRBV7-9 to TRBJ1-1; D gene ambiguous. The length of the CDR3 is 12 residues. The germline V gene encodes CDR1 SEHNR and CDR2 FQNEAQ (reference sequence). V was shortened by 6 bases and J by 0 bases, with 5 bases between the two germline ends. The CDR3 region is CASRDLNTEAFF. The CDR3 DNA follows: TGTGCCAGCAGAGACTTGAACACTGAAGCTTTCTTT.

The V gene is TRBV14, the J gene TRBJ2-7; D is undetermined. Germline V gene data show CDR1 as SGHDN and CDR2 as FVKESK. V was clipped by 1 base and J by 6 bases, with 7 bases between them. This CDR3 has 12 residues. CDR3 sequence: CASSQVSSEQYF. The CDR3 bases are TGTGCCAGCAGCCAAGTCTCTTCCGAGCAGTACTTC.

This sequence joins TRBV25-1 and TRBJ2-1; D ambiguous. Looked up from germline, CDR1 is MGHDK and CDR2 is SYGVNS. This CDR3 is 16 amino acids long. V gave up 3 bases and J gave up 0 bases, with 12 bases separating them. This CDR3 is CASSDSGRSSYNEQFF. The DNA of the CDR3 is TGTGCCAGCAGTGACTCCGGACGGAGCTCCTACAATGAGCAGTTCTTC.

V and J are TRBV28 and TRBJ2-1; 7 bases match TRBD1. V lost 6 bases and J lost 6; bases outside the gene matches: 8. Looked up from germline, CDR1 is MDHEN and CDR2 is SYDVKM. The length of the CDR3 is 14 residues. CDR3 sequence: CASSPRAGGNEQFF. CDR3 in DNA: TGTGCCAGCAGCCCCCGGGCAGGGGGCAATGAGCAGTTCTTC.

V and J are TRBV13 and TRBJ2-1, with 9 positions matching TRBD2. Trimming took 4 bases from V and 2 from J; bases not matched to a gene: 9. Germline V gene data show CDR1 as PRHDT and CDR2 as FYEKMQ (reference sequence). The CDR3 is 17 amino acids. In DNA, the CDR3 is TGTGCCAGCAGCTCCGGAGAGCGGGAGGTCACCTACAATGAGCAGTTCTTC. Translation gives CASSSGEREVTYNEQFF. The full variable domain, completed using reference TRBV13 and TRBJ2-1, is AAGVIQSPRHLIKEKRETATLKCYPIPRHDTVYWYQQGPGQDPQFLISFYEKMQSDKGSIPDRFSAQQFSDYHSELNMSSLELGDSALYFCASSSGEREVTYNEQFFGPGTRLTVL.

The CDR3 DNA is TGTGCCGTCGCGGGAGGAGGAGAGACCCAGTACTTC. Protein product: CAVAGGGETQYF. The V gene is TRBV25-1, the J gene TRBJ2-5; 8 bases are shared with TRBD2. The CDR3 extends over 12 amino acids. V trimming: 11 bases; J trimming: 4 bases; junction bases outside the gene matches: 6. Germline assignment: CDR1 MGHDK and CDR2 SYGVNS.

This chain's CDR3 is CASSSGLAEPTDTQYF. CDR3 DNA: TGTGCCAGCAGCTCGGGACTAGCCGAACCCACAGATACGCAGTATTTT. This sequence joins TRBV5-8 and TRBJ2-3; 9 bases fit TRBD2. Germline V CDR1 and CDR2: SGHTS, YDEGEE. This CDR3 contains 16 residues. V shed 3 bases and J 2 bases; nucleotides not matched to a gene: 7.

The V gene is TRBV29-1, the J gene TRBJ2-5, with TRBD2 matching over 10 bases. CDR1 is SQVTM, CDR2 ANQGSEA, per germline. This CDR3 region has 19 residues. Trimming removed 5 bases from V and 0 bases from J; junction bases left unmatched: 18. The CDR3 region is CSVFVPRVTSGNHQETQYF. The CDR3, as DNA: TGCAGCGTTTTTGTTCCCCGGGTTACTAGCGGGAACCACCAAGAGACCCAGTACTTC.

The V and J genes are TRBV21-1 and TRBJ2-1; whether TRBD2, the table's D call, matches the DNA was not checked. TRBV21-1 is recorded as a pseudogene. This CDR3 region has 21 residues. CDR3 DNA sequence: TGTGCCAGCAGCAAAGATAGCGGACTAGCGGGAGGGCCCAGATCCTACAATGAGCAGTTCTTC. Amino acid sequence: CASSKDSGLAGGPRSYNEQFF.

The rearrangement uses TRBV30 and TRBJ2-1; 10 nucleotides agree with TRBD2. CDR3 length: 15 residues. Germline lookup yields CDR1 GTSNPN and CDR2 SVGIG (reference sequence). With 2 bases clipped from V and 8 bases from J, the junction kept 9 bases outside the gene matches. The CDR3 DNA reads TGTGCCTGGAGTTTACCTAGCGGGAGCCTCCATGAGCAGTTCTTC. Protein product: CAWSLPSGSLHEQFF.

V and J are TRBV5-1 and TRBJ2-5; TRBD2 matches 13 bases. The CDR3 contains 14 residues. Germline V CDR1 and CDR2: SGHRS, YFSETQ. V was pared by 0 bases and J by 14 bases, with 7 bases of the junction left unmatched. CDR3 protein: CASSLGLAGGRIYF. For the CDR3, the DNA is TGCGCCAGCAGCTTGGGACTAGCGGGAGGACGAATTTACTTC.

This sequence joins TRBV5-3 and TRBJ2-3; 7 bases agree with TRBD2. TRBV5-3 is known as an ORF, though its function is uncertain. J lost 1 base, V lost 5 bases, and 1 base had no gene match. This CDR3 has 13 residues. The CDR3: CARRLARTDTQYF. CDR3 sequence (DNA): TGTGCCAGAAGACTAGCGCGCACAGATACGCAGTATTTT.

The chain combines TRBV18 with TRBJ2-2; the D is unclear. Germline lookup yields CDR1 KGHSH and CDR2 LQKENI. CDR3 length equals 16 residues. Trimming left V 4 bases short and J 4 bases short, with 16 bases between. In DNA, the CDR3 is TGTGCCAGCTCACTTTTCCCCGTCCGCACCACCGGGGAGCTGTTTTTT. As protein: CASSLFPVRTTGELFF.

Points on this clone: This same CDR3 is encoded by further DNA sequences in the sample. This rearrangement joins TRBV6-4 to TRBJ2-7; D not certain. Germline V gives CDR1 MRHNA, CDR2 SNTAGT. Trimming cost V 3 bases and J 2 bases, with 8 bases left between them. CDR3 length: 13 residues. CDR3 residues: CASSEGPTYEQYF. The CDR3 nucleotides read TGTGCCAGCAGTGAGGGCCCAACCTACGAGCAGTACTTC.

The gene calls are TRBV6-1 and TRBJ2-7; the match to TRBD2 covers 7 bases. This CDR3 contains 15 residues. With V trimmed by 7 bases and J by 2 bases, 11 bases remained unmatched. The germline CDR1 and CDR2 sequences are MNHNS and SASEGT. The CDR3 nucleotides are TGTGCCAGCACCCTGGGGGGGACGTCTACCTACGAGCAGTACTTC. Amino acids: CASTLGGTSTYEQYF.

The chain joins TRBV6-5 to TRBJ1-2, with D possibly TRBD1 on 6 matching bases. Trimming removed 8 bases from V and 2 bases from J, with 9 bases in between. CDR3 length: 12 residues. Germline loops: CDR1 MNHEY, CDR2 SVGAGI. The CDR3 sequence: CASGQLNYGYTF. The CDR3 region has the DNA TGTGCCAGCGGACAGTTGAACTATGGCTACACCTTC.

The CDR3 DNA sequence: TGTGCCAGTAGTTTGCGACAAGCCACCTACGAGCAGTACTTC. It is translated as CASSLRQATYEQYF. This chain joins TRBV19 and TRBJ2-7; D is uncertain. Germline lookup yields CDR1 LNHDA and CDR2 SQIVND (reference sequence). Trimming took off 5 bases at V and 2 bases at J, with 13 bases between the two ends. The CDR3 loop spans 14 amino acids.

This clone occurred once. V is TRBV9 and J is TRBJ2-1; 8 nucleotides line up with TRBD2. Trimming at V came to 3 bases and at J to 8 bases, leaving 10 bases not matched to a gene. The CDR3 length is 15 residues. From germline, CDR1 is SGDLS and CDR2 YYNGEE. The CDR3 reads CASSARSGKGHEQFF. The CDR3 nucleotides read TGTGCCAGCAGCGCCCGTAGCGGGAAGGGCCATGAGCAGTTCTTC. The full variable domain, completed using reference TRBV9 and TRBJ2-1, is DSGVTQTPKHLITATGQRVTLRCSPRSGDLSVYWYQQSLDQGLQFLIQYYNGEERAKGNILERFSAQQFPDLHSELNLSSLELGDSALYFCASSARSGKGHEQFFGPGTRLTVL.

The genes are TRBV4-3 and TRBJ2-7; 7 positions match TRBD1. Per the germline V gene, CDR1 is LGHNA and CDR2 is YSLEER. The CDR3 spans 16 residues. Germline trimming cut 4 bases from V and 3 bases from J; bases unmatched to any gene: 12. The CDR3, as DNA: TGCGCCAGCAGCCCTTTTTTAGGGACAGAGAACTACGAGCAGTACTTC. Translated: CASSPFLGTENYEQYF.